The rows below give T cell receptor beta chains drawn from one sample of a study of blood T cell repertoires in COVID-19. Repertoires were generated with immunoSEQ multiplex PCR, while TCRdb's copy carries only in-frame clones and drops some. The repertoire consists of 210,000 or so clones, with about 85% occurring once and the leading ten covering about a sixth. Material: peripheral blood. These receptors came from a woman of 80 years or more with active or convalescent COVID-19. Each CDR3 is given with its conserved first and last residue. A D gene is named only where the DNA matches it firmly. Clone size is given for some rows only: seen once, a few or many times, or a class if the clone is expanded.

V gene	J gene	clone size	CDR3 length	D gene	CDR3 protein	CDR3 DNA
TRBV7-6	TRBJ2-3	-	16	TRBD2	CASSLQLAGSTDTQYF	TGTGCCAGCAGCTTACAACTAGCGGGTAGCACAGATACGCAGTATTTT
TRBV28	TRBJ1-2	-	16	-	CASLEAGETSNYGYTF	TGTGCCAGCCTGGAAGCGGGGGAGACCTCTAACTATGGCTACACCTTC
TRBV19	TRBJ1-5	once	13	TRBD1	CASSITGVQPQHF	TGTGCCAGTAGTATAACAGGGGTTCAGCCCCAGCATTTT
TRBV6-5	TRBJ1-6	few	13	-	CASGKGVVSPLHF	TGTGCCAGCGGAAAGGGGGTGGTTTCACCCCTCCACTTT
TRBV5-4	TRBJ2-7	-	14	-	CASSLAGGGNEQYF	TGTGCCAGCAGCTTGGCCGGTGGGGGGAACGAGCAGTACTTC
TRBV3-1/TRBV3-2	TRBJ2-7	-	14	-	CASSHLGGSYEQYF	TGTGCCAGCAGCCATTTAGGAGGGTCCTACGAGCAGTACTTC
TRBV11-3	TRBJ2-3	-	16	TRBD2	CASSLLAGGPTDTQYF	TGTGCCAGCAGCTTGCTAGCGGGGGGGCCAACAGATACGCAGTATTTT
TRBV3-1/TRBV3-2	TRBJ1-5	few	12	-	CASGPLGDPQHF	TGTGCCAGCGGCCCCTTGGGAGATCCCCAGCATTTT
TRBV2	TRBJ1-6	-	16	TRBD1	CASSLYQGAEGSPLHF	TGTGCCAGCAGTCTTTACCAGGGGGCAGAGGGTTCACCCCTCCACTTT
TRBV7-9	TRBJ1-1	-	13	TRBD1	CASSWGGQVEAFF	TGTGCCAGCAGCTGGGGGGGACAGGTCGAAGCTTTCTTT
TRBV11-2	TRBJ2-3	-	17	TRBD2	CASSMGLAGGGRDTQYF	TGTGCCAGCAGCATGGGACTAGCGGGAGGGGGTAGGGATACGCAGTATTTT
TRBV27	TRBJ1-6	-	14	-	CASDNRASNSPLHF	TGTGCCAGCGACAACAGGGCCAGTAATTCACCCCTCCACTTT
TRBV15	TRBJ2-1	-	15	TRBD1	CATSRASTGVGEQFF	TGTGCCACCAGCAGAGCCTCGACAGGGGTGGGTGAGCAGTTCTTC
TRBV7-2	TRBJ1-2	-	15	TRBD1	CASSLDRGVAYGYTF	TGTGCCAGCAGCTTGGACAGGGGGGTCGCCTATGGCTACACCTTC
TRBV5-1	TRBJ1-2	-	13	TRBD1	CASSLGTGEGYTF	TGCGCCAGCAGCTTGGGGACAGGGGAGGGCTACACCTTC
TRBV9	TRBJ1-1	-	13	-	CASSVGGRTEAFF	TGTGCCAGCAGCGTAGGCGGTAGGACTGAAGCTTTCTTT
TRBV7-9	TRBJ1-5	-	15	-	CASSLGSGGGQPQHF	TGTGCCAGCAGCTTAGGGTCTGGGGGCGGGCAGCCCCAGCATTTT
TRBV2	TRBJ2-1	-	14	-	CASSGAGAVDEQFF	TGTGCCAGCAGTGGGGCGGGGGCTGTAGATGAGCAGTTCTTC
TRBV7-2	TRBJ2-5	-	16	TRBD2	CASSFQGLRGEETQYF	TGTGCCAGCAGCTTCCAGGGACTAAGGGGTGAAGAGACCCAGTACTTC
TRBV11-2	TRBJ2-7	-	15	TRBD1	CASTQRQGQFYEQYF	TGTGCCAGCACTCAACGACAGGGCCAATTCTACGAGCAGTACTTC